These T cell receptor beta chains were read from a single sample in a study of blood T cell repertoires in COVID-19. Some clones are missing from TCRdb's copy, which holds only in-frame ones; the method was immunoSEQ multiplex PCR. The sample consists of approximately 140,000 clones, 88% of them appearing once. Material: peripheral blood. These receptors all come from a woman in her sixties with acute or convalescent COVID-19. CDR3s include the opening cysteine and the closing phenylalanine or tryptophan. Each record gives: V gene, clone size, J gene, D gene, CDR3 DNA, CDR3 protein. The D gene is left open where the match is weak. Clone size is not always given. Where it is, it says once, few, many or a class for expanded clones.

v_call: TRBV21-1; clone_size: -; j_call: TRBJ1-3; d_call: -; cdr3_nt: TGTGCCAGCAGCAAAGGGGGACATGTCTCTGGAAACACCATATATTTT; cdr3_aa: CASSKGGHVSGNTIYF
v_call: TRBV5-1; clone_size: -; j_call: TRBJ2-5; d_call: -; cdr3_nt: TGCGCCAGCAGCCGATCCTCGGGGGAGGAGACCCAGTACTTC; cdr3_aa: CASSRSSGEETQYF
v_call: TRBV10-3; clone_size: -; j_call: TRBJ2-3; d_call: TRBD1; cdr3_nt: TGTGCCATACAGGGGTTCAGCACAGATACGCAGTATTTT; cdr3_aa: CAIQGFSTDTQYF
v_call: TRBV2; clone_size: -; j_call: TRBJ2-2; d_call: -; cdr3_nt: TGTGCCAGCAGTGTACCAGGGGCCCACGCCGGGGAGCTGTTTTTT; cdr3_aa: CASSVPGAHAGELFF
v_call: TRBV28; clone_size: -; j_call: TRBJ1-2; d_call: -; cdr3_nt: TGTGCCAGCAGCGCACAGCCAAAGGATATTGTTGGCTACACCTTC; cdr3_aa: CASSAQPKDIVGYTF
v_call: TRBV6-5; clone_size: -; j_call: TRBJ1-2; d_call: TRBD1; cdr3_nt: TGTGCCAGCAGAAGGACAGGGGGCTTAAACTATGGCTACACCTTC; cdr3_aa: CASRRTGGLNYGYTF
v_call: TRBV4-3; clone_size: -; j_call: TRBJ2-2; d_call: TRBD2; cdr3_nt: TGCGCCAGCAGCCAAGAGAGCCTAGCGGGGGTCAACACCGGGGAGCTGTTTTTT; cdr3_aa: CASSQESLAGVNTGELFF
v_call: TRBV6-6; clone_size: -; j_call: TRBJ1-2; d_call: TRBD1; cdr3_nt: TGTGCCAGCACTCTCCCCCGGGACAGCCTCTATGGCTACACCTTC; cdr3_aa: CASTLPRDSLYGYTF
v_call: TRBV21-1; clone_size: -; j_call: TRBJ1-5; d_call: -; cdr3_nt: TGTGCCAGCAGCAAAGTTGAAACCCGGGACAGGGTCCCACGAAATCAGCCCCAGCATTTT; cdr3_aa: CASSKVETRDRVPRNQPQHF
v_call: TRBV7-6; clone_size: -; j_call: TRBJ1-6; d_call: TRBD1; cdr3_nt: TGTGCCAGCAGCCCATTTGGGCCAGGGGGCAATTCACCCCTCCACTTT; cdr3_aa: CASSPFGPGGNSPLHF
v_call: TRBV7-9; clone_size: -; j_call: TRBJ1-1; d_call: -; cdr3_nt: TGTGCCAGCAGCTTCGACAGGAAACATATGAACACTGAAGCTTTCTTT; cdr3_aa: CASSFDRKHMNTEAFF
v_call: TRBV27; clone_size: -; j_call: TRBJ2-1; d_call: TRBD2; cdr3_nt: TGTGCCAGCAGTTCCCATTCTAGCGGGAGCTACAATGAGCAGTTCTTC; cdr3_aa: CASSSHSSGSYNEQFF
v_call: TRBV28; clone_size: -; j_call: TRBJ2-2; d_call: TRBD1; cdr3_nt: TGTGCCAGCAGGGGGACAGGGGGAAACACCGGGGAGCTGTTTTTT; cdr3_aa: CASRGTGGNTGELFF
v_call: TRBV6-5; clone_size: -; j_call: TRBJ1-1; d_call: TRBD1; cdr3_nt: TGTGCCAGCAGTTACTCGCCGGGACAGGGAAACACTGAAGCTTTCTTT; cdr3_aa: CASSYSPGQGNTEAFF
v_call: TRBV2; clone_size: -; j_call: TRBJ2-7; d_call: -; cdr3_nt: TGTGCCAGCAGTGAACAGGCCCTCTACGAGCAGTACTTC; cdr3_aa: CASSEQALYEQYF
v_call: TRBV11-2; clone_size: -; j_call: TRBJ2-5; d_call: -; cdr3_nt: TGTGCCAGCAGCTTACCGCCGGTTGAGACCCAGTACTTC; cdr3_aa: CASSLPPVETQYF
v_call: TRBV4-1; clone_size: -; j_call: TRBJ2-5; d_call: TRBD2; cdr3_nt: TGCGCCAGCAGCCAAGGGGCTAGCGGCCCACAAGAGACCCAGTACTTC; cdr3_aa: CASSQGASGPQETQYF
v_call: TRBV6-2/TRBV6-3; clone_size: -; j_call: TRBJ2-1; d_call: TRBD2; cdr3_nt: TGTGCCAGCAGTAAGGGACTAGCGGGGGGGTACAATGAGCAGTTCTTC; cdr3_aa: CASSKGLAGGYNEQFF
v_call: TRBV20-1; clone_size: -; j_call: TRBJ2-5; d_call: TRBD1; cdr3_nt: TGCAGTGCTAGTAATCCGGACAGGGTCCAAGAGACCCAGTACTTC; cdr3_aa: CSASNPDRVQETQYF
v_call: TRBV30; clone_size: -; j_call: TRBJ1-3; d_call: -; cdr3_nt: TGTGCCTGGACCTACGGGGGGGCTTACTCTGGAAACACCATATATTTT; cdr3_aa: CAWTYGGAYSGNTIYF
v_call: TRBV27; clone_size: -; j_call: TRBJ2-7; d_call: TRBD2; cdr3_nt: TGTGCCAGCAGTCCGCCTCGGCTAGCGGGGGACTACGAGCAGTACTTC; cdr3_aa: CASSPPRLAGDYEQYF
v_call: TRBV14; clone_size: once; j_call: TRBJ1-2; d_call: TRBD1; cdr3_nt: TGTGCCAGCAGCCCCAACCGGGACAGCCTATATACTAACTATGGCTACACCTTC; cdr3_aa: CASSPNRDSLYTNYGYTF
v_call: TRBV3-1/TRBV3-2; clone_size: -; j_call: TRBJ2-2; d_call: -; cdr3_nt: TGTGCCAGCAGCTCCTTTCCGGTCGCGAACACCGGGGAGCTGTTTTTT; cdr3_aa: CASSSFPVANTGELFF